Below are 31 T cell receptor beta chains sequenced from a single sample in a study of T cell responses to AZD1222 COVID-19 vaccine. Sequencing was performed with immunoSEQ multiplex PCR; in TCRdb, only in-frame clones are kept and a portion is missing. Of 140,000 or so clones listed, about 90% are singletons. The sequencing here drew on peripheral blood, taken on day 0 of AZD1222 vaccination. These TCRs come from an adult in good health.

The chain recombines TRBV5-1 with TRBJ2-2; unclear D gene. The CDR3 has 13 residues. Germline V gene data show CDR1 as SGHRS and CDR2 as YFSETQ. With 7 bases removed from V and 6 bases from J, the gap between germline ends came to 13 bases. The CDR3 coding sequence is TGCGCCAGCCAACCCCCAGGATCCGGGGAGCTGTTTTTT. This codes for CASQPPGSGELFF.

The V and J genes are TRBV6-6 and TRBJ1-3, with D unclear. The CDR3 sequence is 14 residues long. V lost 10 bases, J lost 2 bases, and 15 bases lay in between. CDR1 and CDR2 from the germline V gene are MNHNY and SVGAGI (reference sequence). CDR3 sequence (DNA): TGTGCCACCGAGGAGGGAGCGACTGGAAACACCATATATTTT. Translation gives CATEEGATGNTIYF.

This chain uses TRBV5-1 with TRBJ2-7; 7 bases are shared with TRBD2. CDR1 is SGHRS, CDR2 YFSETQ, per germline. V gave up 0 bases and J gave up 5 bases; unmatched junction bases: 5. This CDR3 is 14 amino acids long. In DNA form, the CDR3 reads TGCGCCAGCAGCTTGGGAGGGGAGGGGAACGAGCAGTACTTC. Translated, it gives CASSLGGEGNEQYF.

V usage is TRBV12-3 or TRBV12-4 and J usage is TRBJ1-1; D gene ambiguous. The CDR3 runs to 13 residues. V gave up 5 bases and J gave up 11 bases, with 18 bases separating them. As DNA, the CDR3 is TGTGCCAGCAGTGCCCAACATGACACTGGGGCTTTCTTT. It is translated as CASSAQHDTGAFF.

V is TRBV6-2 or TRBV6-3 and J is TRBJ2-5; no clear D. V was pared by 2 bases and J by 6 bases, with 4 bases between. Germline loops: CDR1 MNHEY, CDR2 SVGEGT. The CDR3 totals 11 residues. The CDR3 nucleotides read TGTGCCAGCAGTTACGGACAGACCCAGTACTTC. Translating it yields CASSYGQTQYF.

The chain carries TRBV2 and TRBJ1-1; 7 bases fit TRBD1. The CDR3 has 15 amino acids. Germline V gene lookup returns CDR1 SNHLY and CDR2 FYNNEI. J gave up 0 bases and V 3 bases, and 4 bases lay outside the gene matches. The CDR3 region has the DNA TGTGCCAGCAGTGAGTATCAGGGGGTGAACACTGAAGCTTTCTTT. Its protein is CASSEYQGVNTEAFF.

The genes are TRBV11-2 and TRBJ2-2; D gene unclear. Between the trimmed V and J ends, which lost 5 bases and 5 bases, there was a span of 3 bases. Germline CDR1 SGHAT, CDR2 FQNNGV. The CDR3 contains 11 residues. CDR3 bases: TGTGCCAGCAGCCCAACCGGGGAGCTGTTTTTT. This translates into CASSPTGELFF.

This clone was detected only a few times. This same CDR3 is encoded by further DNA sequences in the sample. V gene TRBV3-1 (or the pseudogene TRBV3-2) combines with J gene TRBJ2-7; D is unresolved. V was shortened by 0 bases and J by 4 bases, with 1 base between the two germline ends. CDR1 and CDR2 from the germline V gene are LGHDT and YNNKEL (reference sequence). This CDR3 has 11 residues. The CDR3: CASSQDYEQYF. The CDR3 coding sequence is TGTGCCAGCAGCCAAGATTACGAGCAGTACTTC.

The V gene is TRBV5-1, the J gene TRBJ1-6, with 9 nucleotides matching TRBD1. Germline CDR1 SGHRS, CDR2 YFSETQ. This CDR3 region has 15 residues. The V gene end was trimmed by 3 bases and the J gene end by 10 bases; junction bases not matched to a gene: 8. The CDR3 loop is CASSSGQGRESPLHF. The CDR3 nucleotides read TGCGCCAGCAGCTCGGGACAGGGCAGAGAGTCACCCCTCCACTTT.

The chain has TRBV5-6 and TRBJ2-7, with 9 bases lining up with TRBD1. Germline V CDR1 and CDR2: SGHDT, YYEEEE. The V gene end was trimmed by 1 base and the J gene end by 5 bases; junction bases not matched to a gene: 7. The CDR3 has 15 residues. DNA of the CDR3: TGTGCCAGCAGCTTGCTCGGGGACAGGGTGGACGAGCAGTACTTC. Its translation: CASSLLGDRVDEQYF.

The chain joins TRBV28 to TRBJ1-6; tentatively, D is TRBD1 (5 bases). Germline V gives CDR1 MDHEN, CDR2 SYDVKM. This CDR3 contains 14 residues. V dropped 2 bases and J dropped 7 bases, with 9 bases sitting between them. The CDR3 DNA sequence: TGTGCCAGCAGTTTAAACAGGCTAAATTCACCCCTCCACTTT. Translated: CASSLNRLNSPLHF.

V gene TRBV4-3 combines with J gene TRBJ2-7, with 11 positions matching TRBD1. After removal of 0 bases from V and 3 bases from J, the junction contained 4 bases not matched to a gene. Germline CDR1 LGHNA, CDR2 YSLEER. The CDR3 has 16 amino acids. This CDR3 is CASSQDPGTGGYEQYF. The CDR3 DNA sequence: TGCGCCAGCAGCCAAGATCCAGGGACAGGGGGCTACGAGCAGTACTTC.

This clone was detected once. The V and J genes are TRBV10-3 and TRBJ1-6; TRBD1 might be the D (6 bases). CDR3 length: 16 amino acids. CDR1 is ENHRY and CDR2 is SYGVKD in the germline V gene. Trimming shortened V by 0 bases and J by 7 bases, and 13 bases separated the two germline ends. CDR3 loop: CAISESGIQGNSPLHF. CDR3 nucleotide sequence: TGTGCCATCAGTGAGTCTGGGATTCAGGGGAATTCACCCCTCCACTTT.

The gene calls are TRBV23-1 and TRBJ2-1; D is unclear. TRBV23-1 is treated as an ORF (open reading frame) with a function not yet certain. V lost 11 bases and J 8 bases, leaving 10 bases between the germline ends. CDR3 length: 10 residues. CDR3 nucleotides: TGCGCCCACTGGGTTGATGAGCAGTTCTTC. Translating it yields CAHWVDEQFF.

This clone has just a few counts. The chain couples TRBV6-4 to TRBJ2-2; D gene unclear. The V end lost 11 bases, the J end lost 0 bases, and 13 bases lay between the germline ends. Germline assignment: CDR1 MRHNA and CDR2 SNTAGT. CDR3 size: 14 residues. CDR3 coding DNA: TGTGCCTCAACGGAGCGACCGAACACCGGGGAGCTGTTTTTT. Its translation is CASTERPNTGELFF.

On this clone: At one end, the junction sequence differs from germline, possibly due to a read error. CDR3 sequence (DNA): TGCGCCAGCAGCTTGAGATCTAGCGGGAGTCAATTTTTT. It codes for CASSLRSSGSQFF. The chain uses TRBV5-1 and TRBJ2-3; 10 bases agree with TRBD2. The CDR3 is made up of 13 amino acids. Germline V lookup: CDR1 SGHRS, CDR2 YFSETQ.

This sequence joins TRBV6-5 and TRBJ1-2; maybe TRBD1 (5 bases). Germline V gene sequence: CDR1 MNHEY, CDR2 SVGAGI. V shed 2 bases and J shed 6 bases, with 10 bases lying between them. The CDR3 has 13 amino acids. CDR3 region: CASSYQAGNGYTF. The CDR3, as DNA: TGTGCCAGCAGTTACCAAGCAGGGAATGGCTACACCTTC.

The V gene is TRBV30, the J gene TRBJ2-1; D gene unclear. The CDR3 contains 14 residues. Trimming removed 2 bases at V and 5 bases at J, with 13 bases between. Germline V gene lookup returns CDR1 GTSNPN and CDR2 SVGIG (reference sequence). The CDR3 loop is CAWSINRGHNEQFF. The CDR3 DNA reads as TGTGCCTGGAGTATCAATCGAGGCCACAATGAGCAGTTCTTC.

The chain has TRBV5-1 and TRBJ1-5, with D maybe TRBD1 (6 bases). The CDR3 extends over 15 amino acids. Germline-derived CDR1 and CDR2 are SGHRS and YFSETQ. Trimming took off 4 bases at V and 5 bases at J, with 16 bases between the two ends. The CDR3, as DNA: TGCGCCAGCAGCCCTTATCCACAGGGTGATCAGCCCCAGCATTTT. This sequence encodes CASSPYPQGDQPQHF.

There are a few counts of this clone. The rearrangement links TRBV18 to TRBJ1-6; no clear D gene. Per the germline V gene, CDR1 is KGHSH and CDR2 is LQKENI. Trimming removed 6 bases at V and 5 bases at J, with 17 bases between. The CDR3 runs 16 residues. CDR3 region: CASSGFRPGDNSPLHF. DNA for the CDR3: TGTGCCAGCTCCGGATTCCGGCCCGGAGATAATTCACCCCTCCACTTT.

This clone has just a few counts. The genes are TRBV11-1 and TRBJ2-1; TRBD1 is a possible D gene (5 bases). V was shortened by 5 bases and J by 6 bases, with 17 bases between the two germline ends. This CDR3 region has 15 residues. CDR1 and CDR2 (germline): SGHAT, FQDESV (reference sequence). DNA of the CDR3: TGTGCCAGCAGCCAAGTGTTTTCTAGGGGCAATGAGCAGTTCTTC. Its translation is CASSQVFSRGNEQFF.

This clone was seen more than once but under ten times. This sequence joins TRBV5-8 and TRBJ2-3, with unresolved D. This CDR3 comprises 12 residues. Trimming took 3 bases from V and 7 from J, leaving 9 bases between them. Germline-derived CDR1 and CDR2 are SGHTS and YDEGEE. CDR3 bases: TGTGCCAGCAGCTCGAAGACATATACGCAGTATTTT. Its protein is CASSSKTYTQYF.

The table lists this clone with a count of one. The chain combines TRBV7-2 with TRBJ2-1; 10 bases agree with TRBD1. Unmatched junction bases numbered 5, after V lost 2 bases and J lost 7 bases. Germline V gene sequence: CDR1 SGHTA, CDR2 FQGNSA. The CDR3 is made up of 15 amino acids. This CDR3 reads CASSLKTGGGNEQFF. The CDR3 coding sequence is TGTGCCAGCAGCTTAAAGACAGGGGGCGGGAATGAGCAGTTCTTC.

V is TRBV6-2 or TRBV6-3 and J is TRBJ2-3; TRBD2 agrees at 10 bases. V gave up 5 bases and J gave up 2 bases; unmatched junction bases: 4. Germline CDR1 MNHEY, CDR2 SVGEGT. There are 15 residues in the CDR3. In DNA, the CDR3 is TGTGCCAGCAGTGCCGGGACTAGCGACACAGATACGCAGTATTTT. Its translation: CASSAGTSDTDTQYF.

This clone was observed a handful of times. CDR3 amino acids: CASRDRVVGNSPLHF. The DNA of the CDR3 is TGTGCCAGCCGGGACAGGGTGGTCGGTAATTCACCCCTCCACTTT. The V and J genes are TRBV6-5 and TRBJ1-6; 9 nucleotides align to TRBD1. After removal of 8 bases from V and 6 bases from J, the junction contained 8 bases not matched to a gene. This CDR3 contains 15 residues. CDR1 and CDR2 from the germline V gene are MNHEY and SVGAGI.

The V and J genes are TRBV6-4 and TRBJ1-1; D remains unclear. The germline gives CDR1 MRHNA, CDR2 SNTAGT. V dropped 8 bases and J dropped 8 bases, with 9 bases sitting between them. CDR3 size: 10 residues. The CDR3 sequence is CASVRWEAFF. CDR3 nucleotide sequence: TGTGCCAGCGTACGGTGGGAAGCTTTCTTT.

V and J are TRBV19 and TRBJ1-1; D gene uncertain. The ends were cut back, 1 base at V and 7 bases at J, with 4 bases in the middle. Germline V gene sequence: CDR1 LNHDA, CDR2 SQIVND (reference sequence). The CDR3 contains 11 residues. The CDR3 nucleotides are TGTGCCAGTAGTATAGGGGGTGAAGCTTTCTTT. Translated: CASSIGGEAFF.

The V and J genes are TRBV30 and TRBJ2-7; 9 bases match TRBD2. The CDR3 is 13 residues long. The V and J ends lost 7 bases and 6 bases, in that order; junction bases with no gene match: 10. CDR1 GTSNPN and CDR2 SVGIG come from the germline V gene (reference sequence). CDR3 sequence reads: CALLETSGPEQYF. The CDR3 DNA is TGTGCCTTGCTCGAGACTAGCGGACCCGAGCAGTACTTC. Drawing the rest from reference TRBV30 and TRBJ2-7, the complete variable domain is SQTIHQWPATLVQPVGSPLSLECTVEGTSNPNLYWYRQAAGRGLQLLFYSVGIGQISSEVPQNLSASRPQDRQFILSSKKLLLSDSGFYLCALLETSGPEQYFGPGTRLTVT.

The CDR3 DNA reads TGTGCCAGTAGTATCCAACAAGGGGGCCACGAGCAGTACTTC. Protein sequence: CASSIQQGGHEQYF. The chain is built from TRBV19 and TRBJ2-7, with TRBD1 identical over 7 bases. The CDR3 consists of 14 residues. From germline, CDR1 is LNHDA and CDR2 SQIVND (reference sequence). The V gene end was trimmed by 3 bases and the J gene end by 5 bases; junction bases not matched to a gene: 7.

The CDR3 sequence is CASSLVVASTDTQYF. CDR3 nucleotide sequence: TGTGCCAGCAGCTTGGTTGTGGCTAGCACAGATACGCAGTATTTT. The chain employs TRBV5-4 and TRBJ2-3, with D uncertain. The V and J ends lost 0 bases and 0 bases respectively, with 8 bases between them. CDR1 is SGHNT and CDR2 is YYREEE in the germline V gene (reference sequence). The CDR3 totals 15 residues.

The rearrangement links TRBV11-1 to TRBJ1-4; D not certain. Trimming left V 5 bases short and J 7 bases short, with 17 bases between. Germline assignment: CDR1 SGHAT and CDR2 FQDESV (reference sequence). This CDR3 spans 15 amino acids. CDR3 nucleotide sequence: TGTGCCAGCAGCCCTGAATGGGGAAGGAGTGAAAAACTGTTTTTT. This translates into CASSPEWGRSEKLFF.